This T cell receptor (beta chain) was obtained from a study of OX40 agonist ivuxolimab in advanced cancers. Background on the whole study: Ivuxolimab, which targeted the costimulatory receptor OX40 (CD134), was an agonistic, fully human IgG2 monoclonal antibody. Among the approximately 50 dose-escalation patients, 19 had hepatocellular carcinoma, about 15 melanoma, 9 renal cell carcinoma and 9 head and neck cancer. In the dose-escalation cohort, roughly four fifths of patients were male, and the mean age was approximately 64 years, with a range of roughly 20 to 80. The point of sequencing TCRbeta in the periphery was to test whether ivuxolimab changed TCR sequence diversity and drove clonal T-cell expansion. Prior anti-PD-1, anti-PD-L1 or anti-CTLA-4 therapy was permitted, and checkpoint inhibitors had been received by 40% to 50% of dose-escalation patients. The paper describes the monotherapy dose-escalation part (N ≈ 52 patients) of the phase I trial of ivuxolimab. Partial responses occurred in three dose-escalation patients, of whom one had hepatocellular carcinoma and two had cutaneous melanoma. Intravenous ivuxolimab was administered to patients every 2 weeks at six dose levels: 0.01, 0.1, 0.3, 1.5, 3 and 10 mg/kg. General findings and caveats noted by the study authors: Partial responders in the 0.1-3.0 mg/kg groups had among the lowest normalized peripheral clonal expansion, especially among CD8+ T cells. Antigen specificity was not determined for the clonally expanded peripheral T cells. On average, CD8+ T cells showed more expanded clones than CD4+ T cells after ivuxolimab. Clonal expansion of both CD4+ and CD8+ blood T cells was observed from baseline to week 6 at doses 0.1 to 3.0 mg/kg. Low levels of normalized T-cell clonal expansion were also shown by some nonresponding patients.

To sequence the TCRbeta CDR3 region, genomic DNA was isolated from the sorted cells. TCRbeta CDR3 regions were sequenced using the immunoSEQ Assay. This is the immuneACCESS table as TCRdb keeps it, with only in-frame sequences that have V and J called. A part of the clones is gone; compared with another copy, unresolved V genes explain less than half, and the rest is unexplained. Within this sample are some 45,000 clones, with roughly 86% of them counted one time only. Of the sample, 14% to 15% falls within the top ten clones. Per the germline V gene (reference sequence), SGHNT is the CDR1 and YYREEE is the CDR2. Between the V and J ends, shortened by 4 bases and 4 bases respectively, the junction contains 14 bases. Spanning cysteine to phenylalanine, the CDR3 consists of 15 amino acids. Only the CDR3 portion is preserved as DNA: 45 bases, with reading frame beginning at the first base. Patients with autoimmune disease history or receiving systemic immunosuppression were excluded from the trial. Peripheral blood for TCR sequencing was drawn from every dose cohort at baseline, at cycle 4 day 1 and at cycle 7 day 1. Samples came from an open-label, multicenter, first-in-human phase I dose-escalation trial of ivuxolimab. The trial enrolled adults with locally advanced or metastatic head and neck squamous cell, hepatocellular, melanoma or renal cell carcinoma. Before TCR sequencing, CD4+ T cells and CD8+ T cells from peripheral blood were sorted into separate populations.

This clone was detected only once. Its antigen has not been determined. Base qualities were left out, and no much larger clone turns up one base away. Specimen: CD4+ or CD8+ T cells sorted from blood, collected in a trial of the OX40 agonist ivuxolimab. The clonotype originates from an adult with an advanced solid tumor such as melanoma, head and neck, liver or kidney cancer. The rearrangement combines TRBV5-4 with TRBJ2-2; the D segment cannot be called with confidence. CDR3 sequence: CASSPGSGGTGELFF. The bases are TGTGCCAGCAGCCCCGGATCTGGCGGCACCGGGGAGCTGTTTTTT.